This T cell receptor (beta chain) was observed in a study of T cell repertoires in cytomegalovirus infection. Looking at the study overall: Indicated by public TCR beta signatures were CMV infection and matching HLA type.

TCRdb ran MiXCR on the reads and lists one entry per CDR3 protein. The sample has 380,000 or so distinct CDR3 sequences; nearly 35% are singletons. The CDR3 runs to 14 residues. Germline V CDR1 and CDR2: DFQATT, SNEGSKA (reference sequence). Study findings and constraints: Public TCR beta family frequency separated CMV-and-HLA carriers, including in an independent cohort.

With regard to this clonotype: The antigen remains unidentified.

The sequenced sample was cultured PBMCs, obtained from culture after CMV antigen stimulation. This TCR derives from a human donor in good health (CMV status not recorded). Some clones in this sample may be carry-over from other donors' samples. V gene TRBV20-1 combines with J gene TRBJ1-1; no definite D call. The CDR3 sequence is CRQSDPALNTEAFF. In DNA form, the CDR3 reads TGCAGGCAAAGTGACCCGGCCCTGAACACTGAAGCTTTCTTT.